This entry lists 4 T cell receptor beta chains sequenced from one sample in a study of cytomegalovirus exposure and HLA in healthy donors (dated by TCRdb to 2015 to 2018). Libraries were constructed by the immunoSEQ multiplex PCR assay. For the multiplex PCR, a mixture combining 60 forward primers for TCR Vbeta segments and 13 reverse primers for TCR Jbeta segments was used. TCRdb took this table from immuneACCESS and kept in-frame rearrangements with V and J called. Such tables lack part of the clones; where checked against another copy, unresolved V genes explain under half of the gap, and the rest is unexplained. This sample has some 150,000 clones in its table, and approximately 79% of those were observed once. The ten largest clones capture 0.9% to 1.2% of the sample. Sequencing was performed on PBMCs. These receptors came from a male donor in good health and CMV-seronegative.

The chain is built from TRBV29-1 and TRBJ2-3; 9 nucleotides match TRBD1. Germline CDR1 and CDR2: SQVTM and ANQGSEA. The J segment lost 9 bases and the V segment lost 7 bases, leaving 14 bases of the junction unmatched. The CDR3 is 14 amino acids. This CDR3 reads CSAGGTGILGTQYF. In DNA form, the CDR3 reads TGCAGCGCAGGGGGGACAGGGATCCTCGGGACGCAGTATTTT.

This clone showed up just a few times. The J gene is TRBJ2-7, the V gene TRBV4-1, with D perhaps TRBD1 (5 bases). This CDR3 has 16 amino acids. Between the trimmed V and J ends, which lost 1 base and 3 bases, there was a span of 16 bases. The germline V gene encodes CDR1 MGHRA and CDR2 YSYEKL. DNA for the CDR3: TGCGCCAGCAGCCAAGGCGTCTGGACACCACTCTACGAGCAGTACTTC. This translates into CASSQGVWTPLYEQYF.

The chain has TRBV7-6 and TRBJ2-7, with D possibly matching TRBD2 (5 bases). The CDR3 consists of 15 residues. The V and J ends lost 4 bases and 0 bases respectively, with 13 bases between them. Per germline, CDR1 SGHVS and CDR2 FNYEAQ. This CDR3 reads CASSSTVGSSYEQYF. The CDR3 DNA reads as TGTGCCAGCAGCTCCACAGTGGGGAGCTCCTACGAGCAGTACTTC.

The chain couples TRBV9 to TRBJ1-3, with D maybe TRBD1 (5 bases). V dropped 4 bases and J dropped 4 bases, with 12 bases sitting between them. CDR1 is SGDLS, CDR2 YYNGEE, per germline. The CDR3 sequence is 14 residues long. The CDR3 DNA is TGTGCCAGCAGCCCCCGGGCAGGGGGAAACACCATATATTTT. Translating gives CASSPRAGGNTIYF.